The next 14 T cell receptor beta chains were all read from a single sample in a study of PD-1 blockade in classical Hodgkin lymphoma (dated by TCRdb to 2019 to 2021). The method was the immunoSEQ multiplex PCR assay. This is the immuneACCESS table as TCRdb keeps it, with only in-frame sequences that have V and J called. A part of the clones is gone; compared with another copy, unresolved V genes explain less than half, and the rest is unexplained. The sample table lists about 94,000 clones, 75% to 90% of them with a count of one. Together, the top ten hold about 10% of the sample. Reading the label with the study, this specimen's time point is: cycle 2 day 1 (C2D1) of nivolumab. Every trial patient had relapsed following autologous stem cell transplantation, and prior brentuximab vedotin exposure was what differed among cohorts A, B and C. Material: peripheral blood mononuclear cells (PBMCs), obtained before the second cycle of nivolumab. The receptors were gathered from a human donor with classical Hodgkin lymphoma.

The rearrangement uses TRBV5-1 and TRBJ2-1; 7 positions agree with TRBD2. The V and J ends lost 4 bases and 4 bases, in that order; junction bases with no gene match: 11. In germline, CDR1 is SGHRS, CDR2 YFSETQ. The CDR3 totals 16 residues. The DNA for the CDR3 is TGCGCCAGCAGCGGCTCGGGGGGAGCGGCTTACAATGAGCAGTTCTTC. Its translation: CASSGSGGAAYNEQFF. Complete variable domain (other parts from reference TRBV5-1 and TRBJ2-1): KAGVTQTPRYLIKTRGQQVTLSCSPISGHRSVSWYQQTPGQGLQFLFEYFSETQRNKGNFPGRFSGRQFSNSRSEMNVSTLELGDSALYLCASSGSGGAAYNEQFFGPGTRLTVL.

This clone was counted between two and nine times. The chain recombines TRBV5-1 with TRBJ2-5; the D call may be TRBD1 or TRBD2 (6 bases each). Germline assignment: CDR1 SGHRS and CDR2 YFSETQ. V gave up 0 bases and J gave up 4 bases, with 16 bases separating them. The CDR3 is made up of 16 amino acids. CDR3 bases: TGCGCCAGCAGCTTGGTAGGGGGGAAGATGGGAGAGACCCAGTACTTC. The encoded protein is CASSLVGGKMGETQYF.

This clone was detected only a few times. In nucleotides, the CDR3 is TGTGCCAGCAGTATCCCACTACTCTCCTACGAGCAGTACTTC. Translation gives CASSIPLLSYEQYF. The chain recombines TRBV28 with TRBJ2-7; D is unclear. Germline-derived CDR1 and CDR2 are MDHEN and SYDVKM. The CDR3 runs to 14 residues. Trimming took 5 bases from V and 0 from J, leaving 11 bases between them.

The rearrangement joins TRBV7-6 to TRBJ2-5; TRBD1 matches at 8 bases. Germline V gives CDR1 SGHVS, CDR2 FNYEAQ. This CDR3 comprises 15 residues. With V trimmed by 5 bases and J by 0 bases, 5 bases remained unmatched. In nucleotides, the CDR3 is TGTGCCAGCAGCCCGGACAGGGTGTACCAAGAGACCCAGTACTTC. Its translation: CASSPDRVYQETQYF.

The rearrangement links TRBV5-5 to TRBJ1-4, with D maybe TRBD1 (6 bases). The V and J ends lost 2 bases and 5 bases respectively, with 19 bases between them. The CDR3 spans 17 residues. The V gene's germline CDR1 is SGHKS and CDR2 YYEKEE (reference sequence). CDR3: CASSLTGQDTGNEKLFF. The DNA of the CDR3 is TGTGCCAGCAGCTTAACAGGGCAGGATACAGGCAATGAAAAACTGTTTTTT.

The genes are TRBV11-3 and TRBJ1-4; TRBD1 matches at 7 bases. Per germline, CDR1 SGHNT and CDR2 YENEEA. The V gene end was trimmed by 0 bases and the J gene end by 7 bases; junction bases not matched to a gene: 14. This CDR3 has 18 amino acids. The CDR3 region has the DNA TGTGCCAGCAGCTTAGATCCGGGGAAGAGGGGGCAACGTGAAAAACTGTTTTTT. The encoded protein is CASSLDPGKRGQREKLFF.

The chain couples TRBV7-8 to TRBJ2-7, with 9 bases identical to TRBD2. This CDR3 has 15 residues. J lost 7 bases, V lost 2 bases, and 9 bases had no gene match. Germline assignment: CDR1 SGHVS and CDR2 FQNEAQ. The CDR3 nucleotides are TGTGCCAGCAGCTTAATTGCGGGAGGGCCTCGAGAGCAGTACTTC. Amino acids: CASSLIAGGPREQYF.

This sequence joins TRBV6-6 and TRBJ1-6; no firm D call. The V end was cut by 6 bases, the J end by 0 bases, with 9 bases between. Germline-derived CDR1 and CDR2 are MNHNY and SVGAGI (reference sequence). This CDR3 spans 15 amino acids. The CDR3 is CASSFGSSYNSPLHF. In DNA, the CDR3 is TGTGCCAGCAGCTTCGGGTCCTCCTATAATTCACCCCTCCACTTT.

This rearrangement joins TRBV7-9 to TRBJ2-5; D is possibly TRBD2 (6 bases). V was trimmed by 1 base and J by 2 bases, leaving 14 bases between them. Germline CDR1 is SEHNR and CDR2 is FQNEAQ (reference sequence). CDR3 size: 16 residues. CDR3 sequence (DNA): TGTGCCAGCAGCTTAGGGGCCGGGACTCCTCAAGAGACCCAGTACTTC. Residues: CASSLGAGTPQETQYF.

The chain carries TRBV11-1 and TRBJ2-2; D remains ambiguous. The V end lost 1 base, the J end lost 2 bases, and 5 bases lay between the germline ends. Germline CDR1 and CDR2: SGHAT and FQDESV (reference sequence). This CDR3 spans 14 amino acids. This chain's CDR3 is CASSLDSNTGELFF. In DNA, the CDR3 is TGTGCCAGCAGCTTAGATTCCAACACCGGGGAGCTGTTTTTT.

The chain uses TRBV18 and TRBJ1-1; possibly TRBD1 for D (6 bases). The CDR3 is made up of 15 amino acids. Germline V gives CDR1 KGHSH, CDR2 LQKENI. Trimming removed 1 base from V and 7 bases from J, with 16 bases in between. In DNA form, the CDR3 reads TGTGCCAGCTCACCACGGGGACATCTCGTAAGTGAAGCTTTCTTT. Translated: CASSPRGHLVSEAFF.

The chain employs TRBV7-9 and TRBJ2-1, with D perhaps matching TRBD2 (6 bases). Per germline, CDR1 SEHNR and CDR2 FQNEAQ (reference sequence). V lost 5 bases, J lost 8 bases, and 13 bases lay in between. The CDR3 runs to 13 residues. The CDR3 bases are TGTGCCAGCAGCACCGGACTAATCTATGAGCAGTTCTTC. It translates to CASSTGLIYEQFF.

The chain combines TRBV6-1 with TRBJ2-3, with D possibly called TRBD1 or TRBD2 (5 bases each). V was clipped by 1 base and J by 11 bases, with 13 bases between them. The CDR3 is made up of 13 amino acids. Germline V gene lookup returns CDR1 MNHNS and CDR2 SASEGT. DNA of the CDR3: TGTGCCAGCAGTGAAGTCTCCCGGGACCGGCAGTATTTT. This sequence encodes CASSEVSRDRQYF.

The chain joins TRBV4-1 to TRBJ1-1; TRBD1 matches 7 bases. Trimming took 0 bases from V and 6 from J; bases not matched to a gene: 16. The CDR3 runs to 18 residues. Germline loops: CDR1 MGHRA, CDR2 YSYEKL. The CDR3 DNA reads as TGCGCCAGCAGCCAAGAGCAAGATACGGGGAGGGGGCGTTCTGAAGCTTTCTTT. Translated, it gives CASSQEQDTGRGRSEAFF.